This TCR beta chain was captured in a study of T cells in Graves' hyperthyroidism and ophthalmopathy. If no ophthalmopathy progression occurred within 18 months, Graves' hyperthyroidism was stable. Uncontrolled infection, other autoimmune disease, pregnancy or lactation led to exclusion. Study results and limitations: Progression to ophthalmopathy was predicted a median of 6.5 months early.

This clonotype was recorded many times. What it binds is not known. Germline CDR1 reads SGHVS; CDR2 reads FQNEAQ. Trimming removed 5 bases at V and 6 bases at J, with 13 bases between. This CDR3 region has 14 residues. Amplified regions were TCR beta CDR3 sequences from RNA transcripts. First-round RT-PCR of the TCR CDR3 relied on the HTBI primer set. TCRdb passed the multiplex PCR reads through MiXCR, listing each CDR3 protein once. This table holds a few hundred thousand distinct CDR3 sequences, about 20% found once. The source of this sequence is a woman between 50 and 59 years old with Graves' hyperthyroidism. The V and J genes are TRBV7-8 and TRBJ2-2, with D possibly TRBD1 on 5 matching bases. What was sequenced was blood. The CDR3 bases are TGTGCCAGCAGCCATTACAGGTCCCCCGGGGAGCTGTTTTTT. The encoded protein is CASSHYRSPGELFF. The variable domain in full, completed from reference TRBV7-8 and TRBJ2-2, reads GAGVSQSPRYKVAKRGQDVALRCDPISGHVSLFWYQQALGQGPEFLTYFQNEAQLDKSGLPSDRFFAERPEGSVSTLKIQRTQQEDSAVYLCASSHYRSPGELFFGEGSRLTVL.